These 13 T cell receptor beta chains share one sample of origin, sequenced in a study of blood T cell repertoires in COVID-19. This table comes from immunoSEQ multiplex PCR, and its TCRdb copy is limited to in-frame clones, with some not included. This sample yields 100,000 to 150,000 clones, of which around 74% are seen a single time; 5.5% to 7.5% belongs to the top ten. The sequenced sample was peripheral blood. The receptors were gathered from a man aged 80 or over with COVID-19, enrolled during active disease.

The rearrangement links TRBV29-1 to TRBJ2-2, with D perhaps TRBD1 (6 bases). V lost 1 base and J lost 1, with 13 bases in between. Germline-derived CDR1 and CDR2 are SQVTM and ANQGSEA. This CDR3 has 16 amino acids. CDR3 sequence reads: CSVEAANRVNTGELFF. CDR3 DNA sequence: TGCAGCGTTGAAGCCGCCAACAGGGTGAACACCGGGGAGCTGTTTTTT.

The rearrangement joins TRBV5-1 to TRBJ2-7, with D maybe TRBD2 (6 bases). The germline CDR1 and CDR2 sequences are SGHRS and YFSETQ. The CDR3 has 15 amino acids. The ends were cut back, 0 bases at V and 2 bases at J, with 12 bases in the middle. CDR3 sequence reads: CASSLGRGITYEQYF. The DNA of the CDR3 is TGCGCCAGCAGCTTGGGGAGGGGAATCACCTACGAGCAGTACTTC.

The rearrangement uses TRBV27 and TRBJ1-2; perhaps TRBD1 as D (6 bases). CDR1 and CDR2 (germline): MNHEY, SMNVEV (reference sequence). V lost 4 bases to trimming and J lost 2 bases, with 8 bases between them. CDR3 length equals 13 residues. The CDR3 is CASSWTANYGYTF. The CDR3 nucleotides read TGTGCCAGCAGTTGGACAGCGAACTATGGCTACACCTTC.

This clone was detected a few times. The rearrangement uses TRBV18 and TRBJ1-6; a possible D gene is TRBD1 (6 bases). From germline, CDR1 is KGHSH and CDR2 LQKENI. The CDR3 contains 14 residues. V lost 3 bases to trimming and J lost 11 bases, with 14 bases between them. Here the CDR3 reads CASSPDSMGAPLHF. Here the CDR3 DNA reads TGTGCCAGCTCACCGGACAGCATGGGCGCACCCCTCCACTTT.

The genes are TRBV19 and TRBJ2-5, with 8 bases that match TRBD1. Germline V lookup: CDR1 LNHDA, CDR2 SQIVND (reference sequence). The J segment lost 4 bases and the V segment lost 3 bases, leaving 7 bases of the junction unmatched. CDR3 length equals 15 residues. The CDR3 region is CASSIGQGLGETQYF. The CDR3 DNA reads as TGTGCCAGTAGTATTGGACAGGGATTAGGAGAGACCCAGTACTTC.

The chain uses TRBV6-4 and TRBJ2-3; 7 bases line up with TRBD1. The V and J ends lost 0 bases and 0 bases, in that order; junction bases with no gene match: 3. The germline V gene has CDR1 MRHNA and CDR2 SNTAGT. CDR3 size: 16 residues. The CDR3, as DNA: TGTGCCAGCAGTGACTCGGTGACAGGGAGCACAGATACGCAGTATTTT. Translated, it gives CASSDSVTGSTDTQYF.

This chain connects TRBV6-5 to TRBJ2-5; TRBD2 matches 7 bases. The CDR3 has 12 residues. CDR1 is MNHEY, CDR2 SVGAGI, per germline. CDR3 amino acids: CAIAGGTETQYF. Here the CDR3 DNA reads TGTGCAATAGCGGGCGGGACCGAGACCCAGTACTTC.

The rearrangement uses TRBV29-1 and TRBJ2-7; 9 nucleotides line up with TRBD1. Trimming removed 5 bases from V and 1 base from J; junction bases left unmatched: 6. CDR3 length: 14 residues. Germline lookup yields CDR1 SQVTM and CDR2 ANQGSEA. The CDR3 here is CSVIPGTGSYEQYF. CDR3 in DNA: TGCAGCGTTATTCCCGGGACAGGGTCCTACGAGCAGTACTTC.

V gene TRBV30 combines with J gene TRBJ2-7, with D perhaps TRBD2 (5 bases). Germline CDR1 and CDR2: GTSNPN and SVGIG (reference sequence). The CDR3 is 12 residues long. V shed 2 bases and J shed 6 bases, with 11 bases lying between them. The CDR3 loop is CAWSPWTAEQYF. CDR3 DNA sequence: TGTGCCTGGAGTCCCTGGACTGCCGAGCAGTACTTC.

The chain combines TRBV15 with TRBJ1-5; a possible D gene is TRBD1 (6 bases). Germline values: CDR1 LNHNV, CDR2 YYDKDF (reference sequence). Between the trimmed V and J ends, which lost 2 bases and 7 bases, there was a span of 27 bases. This CDR3 has 19 amino acids. CDR3 sequence: CATSRRDTNYELNTQPQHF. The CDR3 coding sequence is TGTGCCACCAGCAGACGGGACACAAACTATGAGCTAAACACGCAGCCCCAGCATTTT.

This clone was seen a handful of times. The rearrangement joins TRBV7-3 to TRBJ2-3; weak D call: TRBD2 (6 bases). From germline, CDR1 is SGHTA and CDR2 FQGTGA. The CDR3 covers 13 residues. V was pared by 2 bases and J by 8 bases, with 11 bases between. The CDR3 DNA follows: TGTGCCAGCAGCTTACCTAGCGTCGGTACGCAGTATTTT. Its translation is CASSLPSVGTQYF. The variable domain in full, with the rest retrieved from reference TRBV7-3 and TRBJ2-3, is GAGVSQTPSNKVTEKGKYVELRCDPISGHTALYWYRQSLGQGPEFLIYFQGTGAADDSGLPNDRFFAVRPEGSVSTLKIQRTERGDSAVYLCASSLPSVGTQYFGPGTRLTVL.

The CDR3 DNA reads as TGCGCCAGCACCCCGGTTGGGAGCTCCTACAATGAGCAGTTCTTC. Protein product: CASTPVGSSYNEQFF. The chain recombines TRBV23-1 with TRBJ2-1, with D possibly matching TRBD2 (5 bases). Being an ORF, TRBV23-1 has a function that is uncertain. The CDR3 sequence is 15 residues long. The V end lost 7 bases, the J end lost 0 bases, and 13 bases lay between the germline ends.

This clone appeared once. This chain uses TRBV5-6 with TRBJ1-5; maybe TRBD1 (5 bases). CDR3 size: 15 residues. Germline CDR1 reads SGHDT; CDR2 reads YYEEEE. V gave up 0 bases and J gave up 2 bases, with 9 bases separating them. The CDR3 sequence: CASSLGQGGNQPQHF. The CDR3 DNA is TGTGCCAGCAGCTTGGGGCAGGGCGGCAATCAGCCCCAGCATTTT.